A selection of T cell receptor beta chains follows, all from one sample in a study of vaccination effects on CD4 cells after COVID-19. The antigens for these receptors are not known. Libraries were prepared by immunoSEQ multiplex PCR; TCRdb keeps only in-frame clonotypes and omits some of them. The sample yields more than 20,000 clones, roughly 75% seen once. The material sequenced was CD4+ T cells from PBMCs cultured with HCoV-NL63 spike peptides, taken before COVID-19 vaccination. The receptors stem from a human donor who received a COVID-19 vaccine. CDR3s include the opening cysteine and the closing phenylalanine or tryptophan. D genes are given only for firm matches. Where a row states a size, it is once, few, many or the class of an expanded clone; other rows omit it.

CDR3aa	CDR3nt	abundance	j_gene	v_gene	d_gene
CASSLPRAGGDSYNEQFF	TGCGCCAGCAGCTTGCCGCGGGCGGGCGGGGACTCCTACAATGAGCAGTTCTTC	.	TRBJ2-1	TRBV5-1	.
CASRETTSGGYNEQFF	TGTGCCAGCAGGGAAACGACTAGCGGGGGATACAATGAGCAGTTCTTC	once	TRBJ2-1	TRBV25-1	TRBD2
CASKRGPDYNSPLHF	TGTGCCAGCAAGAGGGGGCCCGACTATAATTCACCCCTCCACTTT	few	TRBJ1-6	TRBV28	TRBD1
CSASPRTYEQYF	TGCAGTGCTAGTCCTCGAACCTACGAGCAGTACTTC	.	TRBJ2-7	TRBV20-1	.
CASSPHGGGNTEAFF	TGCGCCAGCAGCCCACATGGTGGGGGGAACACTGAAGCTTTCTTT	.	TRBJ1-1	TRBV4-1	.
CASSFQYNSPLHF	TGTGCCAGCAGTTTCCAGTATAATTCACCCCTCCACTTT	.	TRBJ1-6	TRBV12-3/TRBV12-4	.
CSAGQQFF	TGCAGTGCTGGTCAGCAGTTCTTC	.	TRBJ2-1	TRBV20-1	.
CASSQEPWTPNTEAFF	TGTGCCAGCAGCCAAGAACCATGGACACCTAACACTGAAGCTTTCTTT	.	TRBJ1-1	TRBV4-2	.
CASSPFGRNIQYF	TGTGCCAGCAGTCCCTTCGGCAGAAACATTCAGTACTTC	.	TRBJ2-4	TRBV6-2/TRBV6-3	.
CASSIAGSNQPQHF	TGTGCCAGTAGTATCGCGGGAAGCAATCAGCCCCAGCATTTT	.	TRBJ1-5	TRBV19	.
CASSSRTATDTQYF	TGCGCCAGCAGCTCCCGGACAGCCACAGATACGCAGTATTTT	.	TRBJ2-3	TRBV5-1	.
CASSLTGIGYEQYF	TGCGCCAGCAGCTTGACAGGGATAGGCTACGAGCAGTACTTC	.	TRBJ2-7	TRBV5-1	.
CSARLVNEQFF	TGCAGTGCTAGACTAGTCAATGAGCAGTTCTTC	.	TRBJ2-1	TRBV20-1	.
CASSLFQGRTEAFF	TGTGCCAGCAGCTTGTTTCAGGGGAGGACTGAAGCTTTCTTT	.	TRBJ1-1	TRBV7-2	.
CASSLGRGQETQYF	TGCGCCAGCAGCTTGGGCAGGGGGCAGGAGACCCAGTACTTC	once	TRBJ2-5	TRBV5-1	TRBD1